This T cell receptor beta chain was documented in a study of cytomegalovirus exposure and HLA in healthy donors. Study-wide results and limits: Using the classifier, cytomegalovirus status was reportedly diagnosed with high specificity and sensitivity. The study recorded 160 or so TCR beta chains that were cytomegalovirus-associated. Most TCR sequences were rare, but some public TCRs occurred in many donors.

Note on this clone: Its specificity is unknown.

From the approximately 120-subject validation cohort, which was separate from the roughly 680-subject first cohort, the donors were drawn. Produced via immunoSEQ multiplex PCR; TCRdb's table is partial and in-frame only. The data show about 240,000 clones, approximately 86% seen once. CDR1 SGHRS and CDR2 YFSETQ come from the germline V gene. The trim removed 4 bases at V and 3 bases at J, leaving 6 bases unmatched. This CDR3 has 15 residues. The sequence was obtained from a woman younger than 45 in good health and CMV-seropositive. The chain employs TRBV5-1 and TRBJ1-1; 10 bases fit TRBD1. The sample taken for sequencing was PBMCs. The CDR3 here is CASSARQGADTEAFF. CDR3 sequence (DNA): TGCGCCAGCAGCGCAAGACAGGGGGCGGACACTGAAGCTTTCTTT.